The next 10 T cell receptor beta chains were all read from a single sample in a study of OX40 agonist ivuxolimab in advanced cancers. The protocol was immunoSEQ multiplex PCR, while the TCRdb copy is restricted to in-frame clones and leaves out a portion. The sample consists of tens of thousands of clones, roughly 89% of them appearing once. This specimen consisted of CD4+ or CD8+ T cells sorted from blood, obtained in a trial of the OX40 agonist ivuxolimab. These receptors all stem from an adult with an advanced solid tumor such as melanoma, head and neck, liver or kidney cancer.

This clone was counted a single time. The chain uses TRBV29-1 and TRBJ2-7; D is undetermined. V shed 3 bases and J shed 1 base, with 13 bases lying between them. This CDR3 has 14 residues. CDR1 is SQVTM, CDR2 ANQGSEA, per germline. The CDR3 coding sequence is TGCAGCGTTGATACCGGGTTCGGTTCCTACGAGCAGTACTTC. Amino acid sequence: CSVDTGFGSYEQYF.

This clone was picked up one time. The chain combines TRBV7-2 with TRBJ1-6; unclear D gene. The germline gives CDR1 SGHTA, CDR2 FQGNSA. The CDR3 runs to 14 residues. V was clipped by 3 bases and J by 11 bases, with 14 bases between them. The CDR3 sequence is CASSFGRGGPPLHF. The DNA for the CDR3 is TGTGCCAGCAGCTTCGGTCGAGGTGGGCCACCCCTCCACTTT.

The chain employs TRBV6-1 and TRBJ2-5; D remains unclear. V was trimmed by 1 base and J by 5 bases, leaving 8 bases between them. The CDR3 totals 13 residues. Germline CDR1 and CDR2: MNHNS and SASEGT. CDR3 residues: CASSEVFGETQYF. DNA of the CDR3: TGTGCCAGCAGTGAAGTCTTCGGGGAGACCCAGTACTTC.

This clone is a singleton in its sample. The chain couples TRBV19 to TRBJ2-7, with D hard to call. Trimming cost V 5 bases and J 0 bases, with 8 bases left between them. Germline CDR1 LNHDA, CDR2 SQIVND (reference sequence). The CDR3 covers 13 residues. The CDR3 loop is CASSSDPSYEQYF. CDR3 nucleotides: TGTGCCAGTAGTTCAGACCCCTCCTACGAGCAGTACTTC.

J is TRBJ1-5 and V is TRBV5-1; 7 bases map to TRBD1. Per the germline V gene, CDR1 is SGHRS and CDR2 is YFSETQ. V dropped 0 bases and J dropped 4; count of bases not matched to a gene: 4. The CDR3 has 15 residues. CDR3 loop: CASSLVPGGNQPQHF. The CDR3 region has the DNA TGCGCCAGCAGCTTGGTCCCAGGGGGTAATCAGCCCCAGCATTTT. Supplemented by reference TRBV5-1 and TRBJ1-5, the full variable domain reads KAGVTQTPRYLIKTRGQQVTLSCSPISGHRSVSWYQQTPGQGLQFLFEYFSETQRNKGNFPGRFSGRQFSNSRSEMNVSTLELGDSALYLCASSLVPGGNQPQHFGDGTRLSIL.

The J gene is TRBJ2-7, the V gene TRBV6-1; D remains unclear. Between the trimmed V and J ends, which lost 2 bases and 0 bases, there was a span of 11 bases. The CDR3 is 15 amino acids. From germline, CDR1 is MNHNS and CDR2 SASEGT. Here the CDR3 reads CASSETLQSSYEQYF. The CDR3 nucleotides are TGTGCCAGCAGTGAAACTTTACAGAGCTCCTACGAGCAGTACTTC.

This chain links TRBV6-6 with TRBJ1-5, with unresolved D. Germline V lookup: CDR1 MNHNY, CDR2 SVGAGI (reference sequence). The CDR3 runs to 16 residues. Trimming took 4 bases from V and 1 from J, leaving 14 bases between them. CDR3 in amino acids: CASSSPTRLSNQPQHF. The CDR3 nucleotides read TGTGCCAGCAGTTCACCGACGAGGCTAAGCAATCAGCCCCAGCATTTT.

The chain combines TRBV6-1 with TRBJ2-3; D is undetermined. CDR1 and CDR2 from the germline V gene are MNHNS and SASEGT. The CDR3 length is 11 residues. Trimming cost V 10 bases and J 6 bases, with 11 bases left between them. The CDR3 here is CATLVKDTQYF. In nucleotides, the CDR3 is TGTGCCACCCTTGTGAAGGATACGCAGTATTTT.

This rearrangement joins TRBV5-6 to TRBJ1-2; 8 bases align to TRBD1. There are 15 residues in the CDR3. With V trimmed by 4 bases and J by 6 bases, 11 bases remained unmatched. Germline V lookup: CDR1 SGHDT, CDR2 YYEEEE. The CDR3 DNA is TGTGCCAGCAGCCACCCTAGGACAGGGCGAGATGGCTACACCTTC. This sequence encodes CASSHPRTGRDGYTF.

This clone was seen a single time. The chain carries TRBV5-6 and TRBJ1-2; D perhaps matches TRBD1 (6 bases). Germline V CDR1 and CDR2: SGHDT, YYEEEE. V lost 6 bases and J 6 bases, leaving 24 bases between the germline ends. The CDR3 totals 16 residues. This CDR3 reads CASTPGSPGQTHGYTF. CDR3 DNA sequence: TGTGCCAGCACCCCCGGGTCCCCGGGACAAACTCATGGCTACACCTTC.